This record looks at one TCR beta chain sequence and its context. The entry originates in a study of blood T cell repertoires in COVID-19. About the research overall: COVID-19 samples, acute and convalescent, were from the United States, Italy and Spain. The cDNA or gDNA used as material had been derived from T cells, B-cell-depleted T cells, or PBMCs.

Study processing details: Amplification of reference gene primers provided the estimated nucleated cell counts. Sequencing was performed with immunoSEQ multiplex PCR; in TCRdb, only in-frame clones are kept and a portion is missing. The DNA was the basis for D and trimming; V, J and clone size are from that table. The sample lists around 130,000 clones, 85% to 90% occurring once. Germline V lookup: CDR1 MDHEN, CDR2 SYDVKM. Germline trimming cut 2 bases from V and 5 bases from J; bases unmatched to any gene: 10. CDR3 length equals 18 residues. This chain connects TRBV28 to TRBJ2-3, with 13 nucleotides matching TRBD2. The sequenced sample was peripheral blood. The receptor was derived from a man in his 60s with acute or convalescent COVID-19. The CDR3 spells CASSLTGLAGTHRDTQYF. Written as DNA, the CDR3 is TGTGCCAGCAGTTTAACGGGACTAGCGGGGACACACAGAGATACGCAGTATTTT.